The 20 T cell receptor beta chains below were found in one sample sequenced in a study of blood T cell repertoires in COVID-19 (TCRdb year 2020). The receptor library was made with the immunoSEQ multiplex PCR assay. In TCRdb, the immuneACCESS table is reduced to in-frame sequences with V and J assigned. These tables do not hold every clone; where another copy was compared, an unresolved V gene accounts for under half, and the others remain unexplained. Counted in this sample were about 76,000 clones; approximately 80% of them appeared once. The top ten hold roughly 18% of the sample. Sequences were obtained from peripheral blood. These receptors came from an older woman with acute or convalescent COVID-19.

V usage is TRBV6-6 and J usage is TRBJ2-2, with TRBD1 matching 7 bases. In germline, CDR1 is MNHNY, CDR2 SVGAGI (reference sequence). This CDR3 has 13 amino acids. Trimming cost V 6 bases and J 8 bases; bases outside gene matches: 6. For the CDR3, the DNA is TGTGCCAGCAGCACGACAGGGCCGGGGGAGCTGTTTTTT. Encoded protein: CASSTTGPGELFF.

V is TRBV11-2 and J is TRBJ1-1; weak D call: TRBD1 (6 bases). The CDR3 has 12 residues. Germline-derived CDR1 and CDR2 are SGHAT and FQNNGV. V dropped 5 bases and J dropped 7 bases, with 11 bases sitting between them. The CDR3 coding sequence is TGTGCCAGCAGCCCCCGGACAGATGAAGCTTTCTTT. Protein product: CASSPRTDEAFF. Full variable domain (remainder filled in from reference TRBV11-2 and TRBJ1-1): EAGVAQSPRYKIIEKRQSVAFWCNPISGHATLYWYQQILGQGPKLLIQFQNNGVVDDSQLPKDRFSAERLKGVDSTLKIQPAKLEDSAVYLCASSPRTDEAFFGQGTRLTVV.

The V and J genes are TRBV7-9 and TRBJ1-2; a weak D match, TRBD1 (6 bases). Germline CDR1 SEHNR, CDR2 FQNEAQ (reference sequence). This CDR3 comprises 9 residues. The CDR3 loop is CVQGPGYTF. DNA for the CDR3: TGTGTACAGGGCCCCGGCTACACCTTC.

The rearrangement uses TRBV4-2 and TRBJ1-2; 7 nucleotides match TRBD1. Germline V gene data show CDR1 as LGHNA and CDR2 as YNFKEQ. V lost 0 bases to trimming and J lost 3 bases; unmatched junction nucleotides: 10. The CDR3 totals 17 residues. The CDR3 DNA follows: TGTGCCAGCAGCCAAGAGTTGGGACAGTGGCCCTACTATGGCTACACCTTC. It is translated as CASSQELGQWPYYGYTF.

The V and J genes are TRBV19 and TRBJ1-2, with TRBD1 matching 9 bases. Germline V gene lookup returns CDR1 LNHDA and CDR2 SQIVND (reference sequence). V shed 8 bases and J 4 bases; nucleotides not matched to a gene: 11. The CDR3 is 15 residues long. The CDR3 loop is CASLSGTGSAYGYTF. The CDR3 DNA sequence: TGTGCCAGTCTTTCCGGGACAGGGTCCGCCTATGGCTACACCTTC.

J is TRBJ2-3 and V is TRBV7-6, with D maybe TRBD2 (5 bases). The germline V and J ends were trimmed by 0 bases and 8 bases, with 15 bases remaining between them. The V gene's germline CDR1 is SGHVS and CDR2 FNYEAQ. The CDR3 is 15 amino acids. CDR3 in DNA: TGTGCCAGCAGCTTAGCCGAAGGGCCCCGGGGTACGCAGTATTTT. Translated: CASSLAEGPRGTQYF.

This clone was seen only once. The chain carries TRBV27 and TRBJ2-1; TRBD2 is a possible D gene (7 bases). The CDR3 has 15 residues. Per germline, CDR1 MNHEY and CDR2 SMNVEV (reference sequence). V was shortened by 1 base and J by 7 bases, with 14 bases between the two germline ends. For the CDR3, the DNA is TGTGCCAGCAGTTTATGGGGGGGCCAAGGGAATGAGCAGTTCTTC. Its protein is CASSLWGGQGNEQFF.

This sequence joins TRBV2 and TRBJ2-3; 14 bases line up with TRBD2. Germline V gene sequence: CDR1 SNHLY, CDR2 FYNNEI. This CDR3 spans 18 amino acids. Trimming removed 7 bases from V and 0 bases from J; junction bases left unmatched: 9. Here the CDR3 DNA reads TGTGCCAGCATAGGTTTTGGACTAGCGGGGGGAAGCACAGATACGCAGTATTTT. As protein: CASIGFGLAGGSTDTQYF.

This clone appeared once. This chain joins TRBV4-1 and TRBJ1-6, with a possible D match to TRBD1 (5 bases). Germline V gives CDR1 MGHRA, CDR2 YSYEKL. CDR3 size: 14 residues. Between the trimmed V and J ends, which lost 10 bases and 6 bases, there was a span of 16 bases. The CDR3 DNA is TGCGCCACCACACAGGCAAGGGGTAATTCACCCCTCCACTTT. It yields the protein CATTQARGNSPLHF.

This rearrangement joins TRBV10-3 to TRBJ1-1, with 7 bases identical to TRBD1. The ends lost 2 bases at V and 4 bases at J; junction bases unmatched: 4. The germline V gene has CDR1 ENHRY and CDR2 SYGVKD. The CDR3 length is 14 residues. Here the CDR3 DNA reads TGTGCCATCAGTGAGAGAGGGGGCGGCACTGAAGCTTTCTTT. Translated: CAISERGGGTEAFF.

The chain carries TRBV6-5 and TRBJ2-6, with D perhaps matching TRBD1 (6 bases). Germline loops: CDR1 MNHEY, CDR2 SVGAGI. V was shortened by 6 bases and J by 4 bases, with 10 bases between the two germline ends. CDR3 length equals 14 residues. The CDR3 spells CASRTGTGANVLTF. CDR3 nucleotide sequence: TGTGCCAGCAGAACAGGGACCGGGGCCAACGTCCTGACTTTC.

In its sample, this clone was seen once. The chain couples TRBV11-2 to TRBJ2-6; D unclear. This CDR3 is 16 amino acids long. Trimming removed 2 bases at V and 0 bases at J, with 8 bases between. Germline CDR1 SGHAT, CDR2 FQNNGV. The CDR3 DNA reads as TGTGCCAGCAGCTTAATGTACAGCTCTGGGGCCAACGTCCTGACTTTC. Translation: CASSLMYSSGANVLTF.

The chain couples TRBV24-1 to TRBJ1-1, with no clear D. Germline CDR1 and CDR2: KGHDR and SFDVKD. The CDR3 has 13 amino acids. Trimming removed 7 bases from V and 4 bases from J, with 12 bases in between. CDR3 in amino acids: CATRLGRATEAFF. CDR3 nucleotides: TGTGCCACCAGACTAGGACGAGCCACTGAAGCTTTCTTT.

This clone came up once. The rearrangement links TRBV3-1 (or the pseudogene TRBV3-2) to TRBJ1-1; 8 bases are shared with TRBD1. There are 14 residues in the CDR3. Per germline, CDR1 LGHDT and CDR2 YNNKEL (reference sequence). Unmatched junction bases numbered 7, after V lost 3 bases and J lost 7 bases. The CDR3 here is CASSHKDREGEAFF. CDR3 nucleotide sequence: TGTGCCAGCAGCCATAAGGACAGGGAGGGTGAAGCTTTCTTT.

In its sample, this clone was seen once. The V gene is TRBV25-1, the J gene TRBJ2-7, with TRBD2 as a possible D gene (5 bases). Per germline, CDR1 MGHDK and CDR2 SYGVNS. Between the trimmed V and J ends, which lost 1 base and 12 bases, there was a span of 7 bases. The CDR3 spans 10 residues. CDR3 in amino acids: CASSESSLYV. In nucleotides, the CDR3 is TGTGCCAGCAGTGAATCTAGCCTGTACGTC.

The chain employs TRBV6-5 and TRBJ1-5; no firm D call. Germline CDR1 is MNHEY and CDR2 is SVGAGI. The length of the CDR3 is 13 residues. The germline V and J ends were trimmed by 0 bases and 11 bases, with 11 bases remaining between them. The CDR3 loop reads CASSYSIVSAQHF. The CDR3 bases are TGTGCCAGCAGTTACTCGATTGTATCAGCCCAGCATTTT.

The chain uses TRBV5-1 and TRBJ2-5; 9 positions match TRBD2. The CDR3 totals 15 residues. Germline CDR1 is SGHRS and CDR2 is YFSETQ. V shed 7 bases, J shed 1 base, and the junction held 8 bases outside the gene matches. Written as DNA, the CDR3 is TGCGCCAGCGTTGACGCGGGGGGGTCCCAAGAGACCCAGTACTTC. Translating it yields CASVDAGGSQETQYF.

The chain links TRBV5-1 to TRBJ1-1, with 7 bases lining up with TRBD1. This CDR3 has 14 amino acids. CDR1 and CDR2 (germline): SGHRS, YFSETQ. Trimming cost V 2 bases and J 8 bases; bases outside gene matches: 9. This chain's CDR3 is CASSLLQGQWEAFF. The CDR3 nucleotides read TGCGCCAGCAGCTTATTACAGGGACAGTGGGAAGCTTTCTTT. Based on the CDR3 plus reference TRBV5-1 and TRBJ1-1, the full variable domain is KAGVTQTPRYLIKTRGQQVTLSCSPISGHRSVSWYQQTPGQGLQFLFEYFSETQRNKGNFPGRFSGRQFSNSRSEMNVSTLELGDSALYLCASSLLQGQWEAFFGQGTRLTVV.

This chain connects TRBV9 to TRBJ1-2, with TRBD1 matching over 7 bases. The ends lost 0 bases at V and 0 bases at J; junction bases unmatched: 5. The CDR3 spans 16 residues. Germline V gives CDR1 SGDLS, CDR2 YYNGEE. CDR3 sequence: CASSVGQGRANYGYTF. The CDR3 DNA reads TGTGCCAGCAGCGTAGGACAGGGCCGAGCTAACTATGGCTACACCTTC.

V gene TRBV6-6 combines with J gene TRBJ1-1; 9 bases agree with TRBD1. Germline V lookup: CDR1 MNHNY, CDR2 SVGAGI (reference sequence). V shed 6 bases, J shed 8 bases, and the junction held 10 bases outside the gene matches. The CDR3 consists of 14 residues. In DNA, the CDR3 is TGTGCCAGCAGACCCGGGACAGGGAGGTACGAAGCTTTCTTT. As protein: CASRPGTGRYEAFF.